Below, 7 T cell receptor beta chains from the same sample are listed, as sequenced in a study of beta chain features in type 1 diabetes. The study reverse transcribed the entire isolated RNA, so it sequenced expressed TCRB transcripts. Here immunoSEQ multiplex PCR was the method, and the copy in TCRdb shows in-frame clones only, minus some. The sample consists of 60,000 or so clones, about three fifths of them appearing once. The specimen was Tregs from blood. All receptors derive from a woman younger than 35 in good health.

This chain connects TRBV19 to TRBJ2-3; D is undetermined. V lost 3 bases to trimming and J lost 0 bases, with 4 bases between them. The CDR3 consists of 13 residues. Germline loops: CDR1 LNHDA, CDR2 SQIVND (reference sequence). The CDR3 region is CASSIPSTDTQYF. DNA for the CDR3: TGTGCCAGTAGTATCCCAAGCACAGATACGCAGTATTTT.

The chain has TRBV6-5 and TRBJ1-3; D might be TRBD1 (5 bases). Per germline, CDR1 MNHEY and CDR2 SVGAGI. This CDR3 is built from 14 residues. Trimming removed 0 bases from V and 4 bases from J, with 7 bases in between. In DNA, the CDR3 is TGTGCCAGCAGTTACTCGCCAGGGGGAAACACCATATATTTT. It translates to CASSYSPGGNTIYF.

This rearrangement joins TRBV6-6 to TRBJ2-3; D is possibly TRBD2 (5 bases). This CDR3 is 14 amino acids long. V shed 10 bases and J shed 1 base, with 15 bases lying between them. Looked up from germline, CDR1 is MNHNY and CDR2 is SVGAGI (reference sequence). CDR3 nucleotide sequence: TGTGCCACCAAGGACTTCCAAGGCACAGATACGCAGTATTTT. As protein: CATKDFQGTDTQYF.

The chain uses TRBV6-6 and TRBJ1-5; possibly TRBD1 for D (6 bases). V was shortened by 5 bases and J by 6 bases, with 11 bases between the two germline ends. The V gene's germline CDR1 is MNHNY and CDR2 SVGAGI (reference sequence). The CDR3 sequence is 13 residues long. The CDR3 nucleotides are TGTGCCAGCAGTAATGGGGGCCTTCAGCCCCAGCATTTT. As protein: CASSNGGLQPQHF.

A single count supports this clone. The V and J genes are TRBV7-2 and TRBJ2-5; 8 positions agree with TRBD1. The CDR3 contains 16 residues. Losses at the gene ends were 1 base for V and 5 bases for J; bases not matched to a gene: 9. CDR1 and CDR2 from the germline V gene are SGHTA and FQGNSA. CDR3 in amino acids: CASSLGGQGLWETQYF. The CDR3 DNA reads as TGTGCCAGCAGCTTAGGTGGACAGGGTCTTTGGGAGACCCAGTACTTC.

This clone was found a few times. The chain recombines TRBV7-9 with TRBJ2-1; 7 bases fit TRBD2. This CDR3 is 14 amino acids long. The germline V gene has CDR1 SEHNR and CDR2 FQNEAQ (reference sequence). CDR3 sequence reads: CAWTGRDVYNEQFF. In nucleotides, the CDR3 is TGTGCGTGGACGGGGAGGGACGTTTACAATGAGCAGTTCTTC. Full variable domain (rest looked up from reference TRBV7-9 and TRBJ2-1): DTGVSQNPRHKITKRGQNVTFRCDPISEHNRLYWYRQTLGQGPEFLTYFQNEAQLEKSRLLSDRFSAERPKGSFSTLEIQRTEQGDSAMYLCAWTGRDVYNEQFFGPGTRLTVL.

The chain combines TRBV7-8 with TRBJ2-7; D is perhaps TRBD2 (5 bases). Per the germline V gene, CDR1 is SGHVS and CDR2 is FQNEAQ. The CDR3 totals 14 residues. Trimming shortened V by 5 bases and J by 0 bases, and 11 bases separated the two germline ends. As DNA, the CDR3 is TGTGCCAGCAGCACCTCCCGGGACTCCTACGAGCAGTACTTC. Translation gives CASSTSRDSYEQYF.